The 27 T cell receptor beta chains below come from one sample, sequenced in a study of blood T cell repertoires in COVID-19. Clones were read by immunoSEQ multiplex PCR, and TCRdb kept only the in-frame ones, dropping some. The table includes 45,000 to 60,000 clones, 80% to 90% detected once. Sequenced material: peripheral blood. The receptors were sampled from a man aged 60 to 69 with acute or convalescent COVID-19.

This chain connects TRBV28 to TRBJ2-7, with a possible D match to TRBD2 (6 bases). This CDR3 region has 14 residues. CDR1 and CDR2 (germline): MDHEN, SYDVKM. The germline V and J ends were trimmed by 2 bases and 6 bases, with 14 bases remaining between them. CDR3 sequence (DNA): TGTGCCAGCAGTTTAAACTCGCGGGGCGCCGAGCAGTACTTC. Its protein product is CASSLNSRGAEQYF.

The rearrangement joins TRBV7-2 to TRBJ1-2; 7 nucleotides match TRBD1. The V gene end was trimmed by 0 bases and the J gene end by 2 bases; junction bases not matched to a gene: 6. The CDR3 runs 16 residues. In germline, CDR1 is SGHTA, CDR2 FQGNSA. CDR3 sequence: CASSLAFGQANYGYTF. CDR3 bases: TGTGCCAGCAGCTTAGCTTTCGGACAGGCCAACTATGGCTACACCTTC.

J is TRBJ2-7 and V is TRBV24-1, with D hard to call. V lost 3 bases, J lost 2 bases, and 7 bases lay in between. Germline lookup yields CDR1 KGHDR and CDR2 SFDVKD. The CDR3 loop spans 13 amino acids. CDR3 DNA: TGTGCCACCAGTGATGGCGGTCCCTACGAGCAGTACTTC. Residues: CATSDGGPYEQYF.

This sequence joins TRBV7-9 and TRBJ1-2; D not resolved. Trimming pared 8 bases from V and 1 base from J, leaving 14 bases between. This CDR3 spans 14 amino acids. Germline values: CDR1 SEHNR, CDR2 FQNEAQ (reference sequence). This CDR3 is CASSDTLNNYGYTF. Here the CDR3 DNA reads TGTGCCAGCTCCGATACTCTTAATAACTATGGCTACACCTTC.

Here the CDR3 DNA reads TGTGCCAGCAGAGAGGGGACTAGCGGGAATGAGCAGTTCTTC. Translation: CASREGTSGNEQFF. The chain is built from TRBV2 and TRBJ2-1; 12 bases map to TRBD2. The CDR3 is 14 amino acids. From germline, CDR1 is SNHLY and CDR2 FYNNEI. J was trimmed by 7 bases and V by 6 bases; bases with no gene match: 4.

This chain links TRBV5-1 with TRBJ2-7, with D possibly being TRBD2 (5 bases). The germline V gene has CDR1 SGHRS and CDR2 YFSETQ. Between the trimmed V and J ends, which lost 3 bases and 7 bases, there was a span of 20 bases. The CDR3 is made up of 15 amino acids. The CDR3 protein is CASSSAVGNLREQYF. The CDR3 DNA reads as TGCGCCAGCAGCTCGGCTGTCGGGAATTTGAGGGAGCAGTACTTC. The whole variable domain, filled in from reference TRBV5-1 and TRBJ2-7, reads KAGVTQTPRYLIKTRGQQVTLSCSPISGHRSVSWYQQTPGQGLQFLFEYFSETQRNKGNFPGRFSGRQFSNSRSEMNVSTLELGDSALYLCASSSAVGNLREQYFGPGTRLTVT.

V usage is TRBV11-2 and J usage is TRBJ2-3, with a possible D match to TRBD1 (6 bases). Germline V gene sequence: CDR1 SGHAT, CDR2 FQNNGV. The CDR3 runs to 15 residues. V shed 3 bases and J shed 4 bases, with 14 bases lying between them. CDR3 protein: CASSLAGRGSDTQYF. The CDR3 bases are TGTGCCAGCAGCTTGGCGGGTAGGGGGTCAGATACGCAGTATTTT.

The chain uses TRBV27 and TRBJ2-3; 8 bases line up with TRBD2. Germline CDR1 and CDR2: MNHEY and SMNVEV (reference sequence). This CDR3 is 14 amino acids long. Trimming removed 6 bases from V and 4 bases from J; junction bases left unmatched: 6. The CDR3 loop is CASRQAGVADTQYF. The CDR3 DNA sequence: TGTGCCAGCAGGCAAGCGGGAGTCGCAGATACGCAGTATTTT.

The chain employs TRBV11-2 and TRBJ1-2; D is undetermined. The CDR3 is 12 amino acids. The germline gives CDR1 SGHAT, CDR2 FQNNGV. V lost 2 bases to trimming and J lost 1 base, with 2 bases between them. CDR3 amino acids: CASSLLNYGYTF. CDR3 DNA sequence: TGTGCCAGCAGCTTACTTAACTATGGCTACACCTTC.

In its sample, this clone was seen once. This chain connects TRBV5-4 to TRBJ2-3; 10 bases map to TRBD2. J was trimmed by 0 bases and V by 1 base; bases with no gene match: 2. CDR3 length: 16 amino acids. Germline CDR1 and CDR2: SGHNT and YYREEE (reference sequence). The DNA for the CDR3 is TGTGCCAGCAGCTTGCAGCGGGGGGGTAGCACAGATACGCAGTATTTT. It codes for CASSLQRGGSTDTQYF.

The gene calls are TRBV5-1 and TRBJ2-1; 9 bases match TRBD1. Germline CDR1 SGHRS, CDR2 YFSETQ. V was clipped by 3 bases and J by 9 bases; unmatched bases: 10. The CDR3 totals 15 residues. The CDR3 bases are TGCGCCAGCAGCTATTCGGGACAGGGAAGTACTGAGCAGTTCTTC. Amino acids: CASSYSGQGSTEQFF.

The V gene is TRBV4-1, the J gene TRBJ2-7; the D gene is possibly TRBD1 (5 bases). Trimming removed 3 bases at V and 7 bases at J, with 13 bases between. Germline V gene lookup returns CDR1 MGHRA and CDR2 YSYEKL. The CDR3 has 13 amino acids. The CDR3, as DNA: TGCGCCAGCAGCCAGACAGTTATCTTGGAGCAGTACTTC. Translated, it gives CASSQTVILEQYF.

The gene calls are TRBV11-3 and TRBJ2-2, with unresolved D. The V end lost 5 bases, the J end lost 1 base, and 11 bases lay between the germline ends. The V gene's germline CDR1 is SGHNT and CDR2 YENEEA. The CDR3 spans 15 residues. For the CDR3, the DNA is TGTGCCAGCAGCCCTCTTTACTTGAACACCGGGGAGCTGTTTTTT. Translation gives CASSPLYLNTGELFF.

The J gene is TRBJ2-3, the V gene TRBV3-1 (or the pseudogene TRBV3-2); the match to TRBD2 covers 9 bases. With V trimmed by 6 bases and J by 1 base, 5 bases remained unmatched. The germline CDR1 and CDR2 sequences are LGHDT and YNNKEL (reference sequence). This CDR3 is built from 15 residues. CDR3: CASRTSSGGTDTQYF. The CDR3, as DNA: TGTGCCAGCAGGACTTCTAGCGGGGGCACAGATACGCAGTATTTT.

The chain joins TRBV4-3 to TRBJ2-1; 8 nucleotides line up with TRBD2. Losses at the gene ends were 0 bases for V and 8 bases for J; bases not matched to a gene: 6. Germline CDR1 LGHNA, CDR2 YSLEER. CDR3 length: 15 residues. CDR3 DNA: TGCGCCAGCAGCCAAGATCTAAGGACTAGCTATGAGCAGTTCTTC. Translation: CASSQDLRTSYEQFF.

The rearrangement joins TRBV19 to TRBJ2-1; the D gene is possibly TRBD2 (5 bases). There are 14 residues in the CDR3. Trimming removed 8 bases at V and 4 bases at J, with 15 bases between. Germline-derived CDR1 and CDR2 are LNHDA and SQIVND (reference sequence). CDR3 sequence: CASSLGAEYNEQFF. The CDR3 DNA is TGTGCCAGTTCCCTGGGAGCAGAGTACAATGAGCAGTTCTTC.

This clone was picked up one time. The chain joins TRBV5-1 to TRBJ2-1; D remains ambiguous. Trimming took off 0 bases at V and 4 bases at J, with 11 bases between the two ends. Germline V gene sequence: CDR1 SGHRS, CDR2 YFSETQ. The CDR3 contains 15 residues. The CDR3 DNA reads as TGCGCCAGCAGCTTGGTGGTAGCTACTTACAATGAGCAGTTCTTC. Its translation: CASSLVVATYNEQFF.

The V and J genes are TRBV28 and TRBJ2-5, with D uncertain. The germline V and J ends were trimmed by 1 base and 5 bases, with 11 bases remaining between them. The germline CDR1 and CDR2 sequences are MDHEN and SYDVKM. This CDR3 comprises 14 residues. CDR3 residues: CASSLYQLRETQYF. The CDR3 region has the DNA TGTGCCAGCAGTTTATATCAGCTGCGGGAGACCCAGTACTTC.

This clone was picked up a small number of times. This chain uses TRBV6-1 with TRBJ2-1, with 11 bases lining up with TRBD2. Trimming at V came to 3 bases and at J to 7 bases, leaving 5 bases not matched to a gene. From germline, CDR1 is MNHNS and CDR2 SASEGT. The CDR3 extends over 15 amino acids. CDR3 nucleotides: TGTGCCAGCAGTGAGTTAGCGGGAGGGCAAAATGAGCAGTTCTTC. Its protein product is CASSELAGGQNEQFF.

The chain has TRBV19 and TRBJ1-4; tentative D call: TRBD1 (6 bases). This CDR3 is 15 amino acids long. V lost 4 bases to trimming and J lost 3 bases, with 12 bases between them. Looked up from germline, CDR1 is LNHDA and CDR2 is SQIVND (reference sequence). The CDR3 protein is CASSRTATSNEKLFF. Written as DNA, the CDR3 is TGTGCCAGTAGTAGGACAGCGACGTCTAATGAAAAACTGTTTTTT.

This clone has a single count. V gene TRBV5-1 combines with J gene TRBJ2-1, with a possible D match to TRBD1 (5 bases). Germline V CDR1 and CDR2: SGHRS, YFSETQ. The V gene lost 8 bases and the J gene lost 5 bases, with 17 bases spanning the gap. This CDR3 contains 14 residues. In DNA form, the CDR3 reads TGCGCCAGTTACCAGGGCTATGGGGACAATGAGCAGTTCTTC. As protein: CASYQGYGDNEQFF.

This chain connects TRBV10-3 to TRBJ2-2, with a tentative D call TRBD2 (5 bases). Per germline, CDR1 ENHRY and CDR2 SYGVKD. The CDR3 consists of 15 residues. V was cut by 2 bases and J by 1 base, with 8 bases left in between. The CDR3 is CAISEQAENTGELFF. The CDR3 bases are TGTGCCATCAGTGAGCAAGCGGAGAACACCGGGGAGCTGTTTTTT.

The rearrangement uses TRBV24-1 and TRBJ2-7; TRBD1 matches at 9 bases. Germline V gene data show CDR1 as KGHDR and CDR2 as SFDVKD. The junction had 4 bases not matched to a gene; V was cut back by 2 bases and J by 6 bases. There are 14 residues in the CDR3. The CDR3 nucleotides are TGTGCCACCAGTGATTCGGGACAGGGAGGCGAGCAGTACTTC. Its protein is CATSDSGQGGEQYF.

The chain combines TRBV7-2 with TRBJ2-7, with D possibly matching TRBD2 (5 bases). The CDR3 is 13 amino acids. Trimming cost V 4 bases and J 4 bases, with 11 bases left between them. Germline-derived CDR1 and CDR2 are SGHTA and FQGNSA. The CDR3 DNA reads TGTGCCAGCAGCTCTTCGGGGATTTACGAGCAGTACTTC. It codes for CASSSSGIYEQYF.

The rearrangement uses TRBV27 and TRBJ1-5; a weak D match, TRBD1 (6 bases). The germline V and J ends were trimmed by 6 bases and 3 bases, with 15 bases remaining between them. The CDR3 extends over 15 amino acids. Germline V gives CDR1 MNHEY, CDR2 SMNVEV (reference sequence). The CDR3 sequence is CASRKDSLPNQPQHF. DNA of the CDR3: TGTGCCAGCAGGAAGGACAGCCTCCCCAATCAGCCCCAGCATTTT.

The J gene is TRBJ2-3, the V gene TRBV4-1; TRBD2 matches at 8 bases. Germline values: CDR1 MGHRA, CDR2 YSYEKL. J lost 4 bases, V lost 0 bases, and 6 bases had no gene match. The CDR3 is 16 amino acids. DNA of the CDR3: TGCGCCAGCAGCCAAGATTCAGCGGGAGCCGCAGATACGCAGTATTTT. Translation gives CASSQDSAGAADTQYF.

This clone appeared once. V is TRBV11-3 and J is TRBJ2-3; TRBD2 agrees at 14 bases. Per germline, CDR1 SGHNT and CDR2 YENEEA. The V gene end was trimmed by 5 bases and the J gene end by 10 bases; junction bases not matched to a gene: 8. CDR3 size: 15 residues. This CDR3 is CASSTHGTSGGAQYF. As DNA, the CDR3 is TGTGCCAGCAGCACCCACGGGACTAGCGGGGGTGCGCAGTATTTT. Drawing the rest from reference TRBV11-3 and TRBJ2-3, the complete variable domain is EAGVVQSPRYKIIEKKQPVAFWCNPISGHNTLYWYLQNLGQGPELLIRYENEEAVDDSQLPKDRFSAERLKGVDSTLKIQPAELGDSAVYLCASSTHGTSGGAQYFGPGTRLTVL.